The rows below give T cell receptor beta chains drawn from one sample of a study of OX40 agonist ivuxolimab in advanced cancers. Some clones are missing from TCRdb's copy, which holds only in-frame ones; the method was immunoSEQ multiplex PCR. The table lists 60,000 to 75,000 clones, around 90% of them singletons, with 14% to 15% in the top ten. The sample consisted of CD4+ or CD8+ T cells sorted from blood, taken in a trial of the OX40 agonist ivuxolimab. The receptors stem from an adult with an advanced solid tumor such as melanoma, head and neck, liver or kidney cancer. Each CDR3 is given with its conserved first and last residue. The D gene is left open where the match is weak. Clone size is stated in some rows and not others, as once, few, many or a class when expanded.

size: -
D: -
J: TRBJ1-2
V: TRBV11-2
CDR3: CASSSEGDGYTF
DNA: TGTGCCAGCAGCTCGGAGGGAGATGGCTACACCTTC

size: -
D: -
J: TRBJ2-7
V: TRBV11-3
CDR3: CASSAQAAGLEQYF
DNA: TGTGCCAGCAGCGCCCAGGCTGCGGGACTCGAGCAGTACTTC

size: -
D: TRBD1
J: TRBJ1-5
V: TRBV18
CDR3: CASSPSDRRTQPQHF
DNA: TGTGCCAGCTCACCGTCGGACAGGAGGACCCAGCCCCAGCATTTT

size: -
D: -
J: TRBJ2-7
V: TRBV4-3
CDR3: CASSQAWRVYSYEQYF
DNA: TGCGCCAGCAGCCAAGCTTGGCGGGTCTACTCCTACGAGCAGTACTTC

size: -
D: -
J: TRBJ2-7
V: TRBV2
CDR3: CASSPDRFSYEQYF
DNA: TGTGCCAGCAGCCCTGACAGGTTCTCCTACGAGCAGTACTTC

size: -
D: -
J: TRBJ2-3
V: TRBV6-5
CDR3: CASSPRGGSDTQYF
DNA: TGTGCCAGCAGCCCCAGGGGGGGGTCAGATACGCAGTATTTT

size: -
D: -
J: TRBJ1-2
V: TRBV7-3
CDR3: CASSSPGVRNGYTF
DNA: TGTGCCAGCAGCTCCCCGGGGGTAAGGAATGGCTACACCTTC

size: -
D: TRBD2
J: TRBJ2-1
V: TRBV7-3
CDR3: CASSPLAVGYNEQFF
DNA: TGTGCCAGCAGCCCGCTAGCGGTTGGATACAATGAGCAGTTCTTC

size: -
D: -
J: TRBJ1-5
V: TRBV28
CDR3: CASSFGGMGNQPQHF
DNA: TGTGCCAGCAGTTTCGGGGGTATGGGCAATCAGCCCCAGCATTTT

size: -
D: -
J: TRBJ1-1
V: TRBV4-3
CDR3: CASSQDLWSVNTEAFF
DNA: TGCGCCAGCAGCCAAGATCTTTGGTCGGTGAACACTGAAGCTTTCTTT

size: few
D: -
J: TRBJ2-5
V: TRBV18
CDR3: CASSLLTRIETQYF
DNA: TGTGCCAGCTCACTCCTGACACGTATAGAGACCCAGTACTTC

size: -
D: TRBD1
J: TRBJ2-7
V: TRBV27
CDR3: CASSLSRGPYEQYF
DNA: TGTGCCAGCAGTTTATCGAGGGGGCCCTACGAGCAGTACTTC

size: -
D: -
J: TRBJ1-6
V: TRBV6-5
CDR3: CASSYQGSSPLHF
DNA: TGTGCCAGCAGTTACCAGGGTTCGTCACCCCTCCACTTT

size: once
D: -
J: TRBJ2-2
V: TRBV14
CDR3: CASSQGPGARTGELFF
DNA: TGTGCCAGCAGCCAAGGGCCCGGGGCCCGGACCGGGGAGCTGTTTTTT

size: -
D: -
J: TRBJ1-1
V: TRBV27
CDR3: CASSFTNRAATEAFF
DNA: TGTGCCAGCAGTTTCACTAACAGGGCGGCCACTGAAGCTTTCTTT

size: -
D: -
J: TRBJ1-1
V: TRBV18
CDR3: CASSRSGVNTEAFF
DNA: TGTGCCAGCTCACGTAGCGGGGTGAACACTGAAGCTTTCTTT

size: -
D: TRBD2
J: TRBJ2-6
V: TRBV5-1
CDR3: CASRNLAGAGANVLTF
DNA: TGCGCCAGCAGAAACCTAGCGGGAGCTGGGGCCAACGTCCTGACTTTC

size: -
D: -
J: TRBJ2-7
V: TRBV28
CDR3: CASNPWGGPRNYEQYF
DNA: TGTGCCAGCAATCCCTGGGGGGGGCCGAGGAACTACGAGCAGTACTTC

size: -
D: -
J: TRBJ2-1
V: TRBV5-1
CDR3: CASSLEWGPNNEQFF
DNA: TGCGCCAGCAGCTTAGAGTGGGGGCCCAACAATGAGCAGTTCTTC

size: few
D: -
J: TRBJ1-1
V: TRBV10-3
CDR3: CAISESLSTEAFF
DNA: TGTGCCATCAGTGAGTCATTGAGCACTGAAGCTTTCTTT

size: -
D: -
J: TRBJ2-5
V: TRBV7-8
CDR3: CASSLAGTETQYF
DNA: TGTGCCAGCAGCTTAGCGGGGACGGAGACCCAGTACTTC

size: few
D: -
J: TRBJ1-5
V: TRBV19
CDR3: CASSIRGVSNQPQHF
DNA: TGTGCCAGTAGTATTCGGGGGGTTAGCAATCAGCCCCAGCATTTT

size: -
D: -
J: TRBJ1-1
V: TRBV18
CDR3: CASSPRDTRPTEAFF
DNA: TGTGCCAGCTCACCCAGGGACACGCGGCCCACTGAAGCTTTCTTT

size: -
D: -
J: TRBJ2-1
V: TRBV20-1
CDR3: CSASPTEEQFF
DNA: TGCAGTGCTAGCCCAACGGAGGAGCAGTTCTTC

size: -
D: -
J: TRBJ2-3
V: TRBV5-1
CDR3: CASSPTRDTQYF
DNA: TGCGCCAGCAGCCCGACGCGAGATACGCAGTATTTT

size: -
D: -
J: TRBJ2-5
V: TRBV30
CDR3: CAWRRYQETQYF
DNA: TGTGCCTGGAGACGATACCAAGAGACCCAGTACTTC

size: -
D: -
J: TRBJ2-3
V: TRBV20-1
CDR3: CSARGEDTQYF
DNA: TGCAGTGCTAGGGGGGAGGATACGCAGTATTTT

size: -
D: -
J: TRBJ2-3
V: TRBV30
CDR3: CAWSPRPDTQYF
DNA: TGTGCCTGGAGTCCAAGGCCAGATACGCAGTATTTT

size: -
D: TRBD1
J: TRBJ1-5
V: TRBV4-2
CDR3: CASSQEQGKANQPQHF
DNA: TGTGCCAGCAGCCAAGAACAGGGGAAGGCCAATCAGCCCCAGCATTTT

size: once
D: -
J: TRBJ2-7
V: TRBV19
CDR3: CASSIQGGNEQYF
DNA: TGTGCCAGTAGTATACAAGGGGGGAACGAGCAGTACTTC

size: -
D: -
J: TRBJ1-2
V: TRBV4-3
CDR3: CASSQEAGDYGYTF
DNA: TGCGCCAGCAGCCAAGAAGCAGGGGACTATGGCTACACCTTC

size: -
D: TRBD1
J: TRBJ2-2
V: TRBV19
CDR3: CASSYSPGQGGTGELFF
DNA: TGTGCCAGTAGTTACTCGCCGGGACAGGGGGGCACCGGGGAGCTGTTTTTT

size: -
D: -
J: TRBJ1-1
V: TRBV11-2
CDR3: CASSSGPLNTEAFF
DNA: TGTGCCAGCAGCTCCGGACCGTTGAACACTGAAGCTTTCTTT